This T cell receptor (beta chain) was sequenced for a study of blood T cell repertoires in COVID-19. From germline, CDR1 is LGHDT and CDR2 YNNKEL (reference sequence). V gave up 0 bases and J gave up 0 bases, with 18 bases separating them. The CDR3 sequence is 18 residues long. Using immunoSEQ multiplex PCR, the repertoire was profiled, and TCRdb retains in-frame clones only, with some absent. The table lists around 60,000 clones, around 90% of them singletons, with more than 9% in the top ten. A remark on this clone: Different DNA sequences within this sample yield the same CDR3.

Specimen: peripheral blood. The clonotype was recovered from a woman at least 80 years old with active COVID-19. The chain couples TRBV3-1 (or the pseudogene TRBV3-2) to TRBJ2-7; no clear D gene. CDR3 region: CASSQDWFRRVVSYEQYV. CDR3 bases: TGTGCCAGCAGCCAAGATTGGTTCCGCCGAGTTGTCTCCTACGAGCAGTACGTC.